A single sample is the source of the 22 T cell receptor beta chains below, sequenced in a study of regulatory T cells in long-lasting Graves disease. Time point given: persistent/refractory GD, antithyroid drugs over 5 years with positive TRAb. The TCR library was made from RNA that had been extracted from PBMCs in TRIzol. The authors built TCR beta libraries using iRepertoire HTBI primers and Arm-PCR of CDR3 regions. Each CDR3 protein is one row after TCRdb ran MiXCR on the multiplex PCR reads. This sample yields roughly 700,000 distinct CDR3 sequences, of which roughly 30% are seen a single time; roughly 46% belongs to the top ten. The source was peripheral blood mononuclear cells (PBMCs), collected when the disease was refractory, from a patient treated with antithyroid drugs. Receptor source: a female donor with Graves disease.

The chain combines TRBV30 with TRBJ1-2; TRBD1 aligns across 8 bases. The germline CDR1 and CDR2 sequences are GTSNPN and SVGIG (reference sequence). The CDR3 loop spans 15 amino acids. The V gene end was trimmed by 4 bases and the J gene end by 8 bases; junction bases not matched to a gene: 15. CDR3 bases: TGTGCCTGGAATTATGGACAGGGAGGAGGCGGGGGCTACACCTTC. Its protein is CAWNYGQGGGGGYTF.

This clonotype showed up just a few times. The chain recombines TRBV20-1 with TRBJ1-2, with D possibly TRBD1 on 6 matching bases. Trimming removed 6 bases from V and 12 bases from J, with 23 bases in between. Per germline, CDR1 DFQATT and CDR2 SNEGSKA (reference sequence). This CDR3 has 13 amino acids. The CDR3 loop reads CSAEVGTRGVHTF. The DNA for the CDR3 is TGCAGTGCAGAGGTGGGGACAAGAGGGGTCCACACCTTC.

The chain carries TRBV5-5 and TRBJ2-3; D gene unclear. The V end lost 3 bases, the J end lost 0 bases, and 11 bases lay between the germline ends. CDR1 and CDR2 (germline): SGHKS, YYEKEE (reference sequence). The length of the CDR3 is 15 residues. DNA for the CDR3: TGTGCCAGCAGCTCCCGATTCAGAAGCACAGATACGCAGTATTTT. It encodes CASSSRFRSTDTQYF.

The chain recombines TRBV19 with TRBJ2-5; TRBD2 agrees at 9 bases. Germline CDR1 is LNHDA and CDR2 is SQIVND (reference sequence). The junction had 4 bases not matched to a gene; V was cut back by 10 bases and J by 4 bases. The CDR3 length is 12 residues. The CDR3 region is CATREGIETQYF. The CDR3 DNA reads TGTGCCACGCGGGAGGGAATAGAGACCCAGTACTTC. Full variable domain (remainder filled in from reference TRBV19 and TRBJ2-5): DGGITQSPKYLFRKEGQNVTLSCEQNLNHDAMYWYRQDPGQGLRLIYYSQIVNDFQKGDIAEGYSVSREKKESFPLTVTSAQKNPTAFYLCATREGIETQYFGPGTRLLVL.

Many counts were recorded for this clonotype. One junction end does not reproduce the germline sequence, and a read error may be involved. The chain recombines TRBV5-1 with TRBJ1-3; D is uncertain. The CDR3 is made up of 13 amino acids. CDR1 SGHRS and CDR2 YFSETQ come from the germline V gene. The DNA of the CDR3 is TGTGCCAGCTCACCGGGTTCTGGAAACACCATATATTTT. This gives the protein CASSPGSGNTIYF.

This clonotype showed up just a few times. The V gene is TRBV29-1, the J gene TRBJ1-2; 8 bases match TRBD1. J gave up 2 bases and V 0 bases, and 8 bases lay outside the gene matches. The CDR3 has 16 amino acids. CDR1 SQVTM and CDR2 ANQGSEA come from the germline V gene. CDR3 residues: CSVEDWTQGANYGYTF. The CDR3 DNA is TGCAGCGTTGAAGATTGGACGCAGGGGGCGAACTATGGCTACACCTTC.

With regard to this clonotype: The junction departs from germline at one end; a sequencing error may be responsible. The chain is built from TRBV20-1 and TRBJ1-1; 7 bases are shared with TRBD1. This CDR3 has 13 amino acids. CDR1 and CDR2 (germline): DFQATT, SNEGSKA (reference sequence). CDR3 nucleotides: TGCAGTTCTAGGGGGGACAGGAACACTGAAGCTTTCTTT. Its translation is CSSRGDRNTEAFF.

This clonotype was picked up a small number of times. The chain joins TRBV19 to TRBJ1-2, with D unclear. Per the germline V gene, CDR1 is LNHDA and CDR2 is SQIVND (reference sequence). The CDR3 has 14 residues. V shed 0 bases and J shed 3 bases, with 8 bases lying between them. The CDR3 spells CASSIDTEDYGYTF. The CDR3 DNA sequence: TGTGCCAGTAGTATAGATACAGAGGACTATGGCTACACCTTC.

V is TRBV3-1 and J is TRBJ1-1; 10 positions match TRBD1. The V and J ends lost 3 bases and 5 bases, in that order; junction bases with no gene match: 15. CDR3 length: 18 residues. The germline CDR1 and CDR2 sequences are LGHDT and YNNKEL (reference sequence). The CDR3 is CASSHPDRGISGKTEAFF. The CDR3, as DNA: TGTGCCAGCAGCCATCCGGACAGGGGGATTTCAGGGAAAACTGAAGCTTTCTTT.

Only a few counts were recorded for this clonotype. V usage is TRBV20-1 and J usage is TRBJ1-4; D perhaps matches TRBD1 (6 bases). V gave up 6 bases and J gave up 8 bases, with 25 bases separating them. Looked up from germline, CDR1 is DFQATT and CDR2 is SNEGSKA (reference sequence). The CDR3 spans 16 residues. The CDR3 reads CSAVKGGARSNEKLFF. CDR3 bases: TGCAGTGCCGTAAAGGGGGGCGCGAGAAGCAACGAAAAACTGTTTTTT.

In its sample, this clonotype was seen many times. This chain connects TRBV30 to TRBJ1-6, with TRBD1 matching 8 bases. The CDR3 covers 13 residues. CDR1 and CDR2 (germline): GTSNPN, SVGIG (reference sequence). The ends lost 6 bases at V and 8 bases at J; junction bases unmatched: 6. Here the CDR3 reads CACSSGGDSPLHF. The CDR3 DNA reads TGTGCCTGCTCATCAGGGGGCGATTCACCCCTCCACTTT.

This clonotype showed up many times. One junction end disagrees with the germline gene, perhaps due to a read error. This rearrangement joins TRBV3-1 to TRBJ1-1; D is perhaps TRBD1 (6 bases). CDR3 length equals 14 residues. Per the germline V gene, CDR1 is LGHDT and CDR2 is YNNKEL (reference sequence). CDR3 sequence: CASSQGGPNTEAFF. The CDR3 nucleotides read TGCGCCAGCAGCCAAGGGGGACCGAACACTGAAGCTTTCTTT.

At least ten counts were recorded for this clonotype. V usage is TRBV12-3 or TRBV12-4 and J usage is TRBJ1-5; D not resolved. This CDR3 region has 13 residues. The germline V and J ends were trimmed by 7 bases and 6 bases, with 13 bases remaining between them. CDR3 sequence: CASKDTGAQPQHF. For the CDR3, the DNA is TGTGCCAGCAAAGACACCGGTGCTCAGCCCCAGCATTTT.

The chain recombines TRBV19 with TRBJ1-2; 7 bases line up with TRBD1. The CDR3 has 14 residues. Trimming cost V 3 bases and J 3 bases; bases outside gene matches: 4. Per germline, CDR1 LNHDA and CDR2 SQIVND (reference sequence). The CDR3 sequence: CASSMSTGDYGYTF. The CDR3, as DNA: TGTGCCAGTAGTATGTCCACAGGGGACTATGGCTACACCTTC.

In this sample, this clonotype turned up a few times. The V and J genes are TRBV7-6 and TRBJ2-5, with 13 bases that match TRBD2. CDR1 and CDR2 from the germline V gene are SGHVS and FNYEAQ. J gave up 7 bases and V 4 bases, and 9 bases lay outside the gene matches. This CDR3 spans 16 amino acids. In nucleotides, the CDR3 is TGTGCCAGCAGCTCTGGGACTAGCGGGGCCCTGTTGACCCAGTACTTC. It translates to CASSSGTSGALLTQYF. The full variable domain, rest sourced from reference TRBV7-6 and TRBJ2-5, is GAGVSQSPRYKVTKRGQDVALRCDPISGHVSLYWYRQALGQGPEFLTYFNYEAQQDKSGLPNDRFSAERPEGSISTLTIQRTEQRDSAMYRCASSSGTSGALLTQYFGPGTRLLVL.

This clonotype was counted many times. The chain recombines TRBV2 with TRBJ1-1; D call uncertain. Germline V gene sequence: CDR1 SNHLY, CDR2 FYNNEI. V lost 3 bases to trimming and J lost 4 bases, with 9 bases between them. There are 13 residues in the CDR3. The CDR3: CASSDGRGTEAFF. CDR3 nucleotide sequence: TGTGCCAGCAGTGATGGCCGGGGCACTGAAGCTTTCTTT.

In the case of this clonotype: A junction end diverges from the germline sequence, so it may reflect a read error. The CDR3 DNA reads TGCAGTGCCAGAGGGGGGGTAGTTCCTGAAGCTTTCTTT. Protein sequence: CSARGGVVPEAFF. V gene TRBV20-1 combines with J gene TRBJ1-1, with D possibly matching TRBD1 (6 bases). This CDR3 is 13 amino acids long. Germline lookup yields CDR1 DFQATT and CDR2 SNEGSKA (reference sequence).

This clonotype occurred a few times. One end of the junction varies from germline; a read error may be responsible. The chain has TRBV12-3 or TRBV12-4 and TRBJ2-7; TRBD2 matches 13 bases. CDR3 length: 19 residues. In nucleotides, the CDR3 is TGTGCCAGCAGTTTAGAGGGGGTAGGACTAGCGGGAGTCTCCTCCGAGCAGTACTTC. Translated, it gives CASSLEGVGLAGVSSEQYF.

The table lists this clonotype with a few counts. This sequence joins TRBV2 and TRBJ2-5; maybe TRBD2 (7 bases). V was clipped by 4 bases and J by 4 bases, with 25 bases between them. CDR1 SNHLY and CDR2 FYNNEI come from the germline V gene. CDR3 length equals 18 residues. CDR3 in DNA: TGTGCCAGCAGTGGGGGGAGGGGACAACAGGGATATCGAGAGACCCAGTACTTC. Its translation: CASSGGRGQQGYRETQYF.

This chain joins TRBV2 and TRBJ2-2, with D possibly TRBD2 on 6 matching bases. Germline V gene lookup returns CDR1 SNHLY and CDR2 FYNNEI. V lost 2 bases and J 4 bases, leaving 11 bases between the germline ends. The CDR3 runs to 15 residues. The CDR3 sequence: CASSEPGDGTGELFF. DNA of the CDR3: TGTGCCAGCAGTGAACCGGGGGATGGCACCGGGGAGCTGTTTTTT.

Only a few counts were recorded for this clonotype. V gene TRBV2 combines with J gene TRBJ1-1; no definite D call. From germline, CDR1 is SNHLY and CDR2 FYNNEI. V gave up 1 base and J gave up 1 base, with 19 bases separating them. The length of the CDR3 is 18 residues. DNA for the CDR3: TGTGCCAGCAGTGAAGAGTTGGGTCCGACCCTATCGAACACTGAAGCTTTCTTT. Residues: CASSEELGPTLSNTEAFF.

The chain recombines TRBV3-1 with TRBJ1-4; 7 nucleotides line up with TRBD1. The CDR3 spans 14 residues. Per germline, CDR1 LGHDT and CDR2 YNNKEL (reference sequence). V trimming: 4 bases; J trimming: 10 bases; junction bases outside the gene matches: 9. In nucleotides, the CDR3 is TGTGCCAGCAGCCCGGCGACAGGGAAGGTAAAACTGTTTTTT. Its translation: CASSPATGKVKLFF. The full variable domain, its missing parts supplied by reference TRBV3-1 and TRBJ1-4, is DTAVSQTPKYLVTQMGNDKSIKCEQNLGHDTMYWYKQDSKKFLKIMFSYNNKELIINETVPNRFSPKSPDKAHLNLHINSLELGDSAVYFCASSPATGKVKLFFGSGTQLSVL.